This T cell receptor beta chain was observed in a study of cytomegalovirus exposure and HLA in healthy donors. The PCR ran on 60 Vbeta and 13 Jbeta primers. Generated by immunoSEQ multiplex PCR, the TCRdb table keeps only in-frame clones and is missing some. The data show tens of thousands of clones, with roughly 79% seen just once and over 0.5% held by the top ten. Per the germline V gene, CDR1 is MNHNS and CDR2 is SASEGT. The CDR3 extends over 15 amino acids. With V trimmed by 5 bases and J by 5 bases, 7 bases remained unmatched. This sequence joins TRBV6-1 and TRBJ1-5, with 9 bases identical to TRBD1. The sample comprised PBMCs. This TCR was recovered from a young man in good health and CMV-seronegative. Here the CDR3 DNA reads TGTGCCAGCAGTCCCGGGACAGGGAAGTATCAGCCCCAGCATTTT. It yields the protein CASSPGTGKYQPQHF.